Listed below are T cell receptor beta chains from one sample, sequenced in a study of regulatory T cells in long-lasting Graves disease. Using its own MiXCR run on the multiplex PCR reads, TCRdb lists one record per CDR3 protein. The sample holds around 500,000 distinct CDR3 sequences; less than 25% are singletons and the top ten take over 7.5%. Sequenced here: peripheral blood mononuclear cells (PBMCs), sampled when the disease was refractory, from a patient treated with antithyroid drugs. Source of these receptors: a female donor with Graves disease. The CDR3 runs from the conserved cysteine through the conserved F or W. Fields, in order: J gene, D gene, clone size, V gene, CDR3 DNA, CDR3 protein. A D gene is named only where the DNA matches it firmly. Not all rows give a size; the values are once, few, many and, for expanded clones, a class.

j_call: TRBJ1-6; d_call: TRBD1; clone_size: few; v_call: TRBV10-3; cdr3_nt: TGTGCCATCAGGACAGGGGTTACCGACTCACCCCTCCACTTT; cdr3_aa: CAIRTGVTDSPLHF
j_call: TRBJ2-7; d_call: NA; clone_size: NA; v_call: TRBV6-1; cdr3_nt: TGTGCCAGCAAGTTAACCCCCACTGCCACTTCCTACGAGCAGTACTTC; cdr3_aa: CASKLTPTATSYEQYF
j_call: TRBJ2-5; d_call: NA; clone_size: NA; v_call: TRBV10-3; cdr3_nt: TGTGCCGTCAGTGAGTCGACGGCGACTGCTACTGAGACCCAGTACTTC; cdr3_aa: CAVSESTATATETQYF
j_call: TRBJ2-7; d_call: NA; clone_size: few; v_call: TRBV6-1; cdr3_nt: TGTGCCAGCAGTGAAACTGGTGGGGGTTACGAGCAGTACTTC; cdr3_aa: CASSETGGGYEQYF
j_call: TRBJ2-5; d_call: NA; clone_size: many; v_call: TRBV28; cdr3_nt: TGTGCCAGCAGCCTCGCGGAGGGGTTAGGACAAAACCAAGAGACCCAGTACTTC; cdr3_aa: CASSLAEGLGQNQETQYF
j_call: TRBJ1-4; d_call: NA; clone_size: NA; v_call: TRBV19; cdr3_nt: TGTGCCAGTAGTATAGCAGGGACCCACCGGAGTGAAAAACTGTTTTTT; cdr3_aa: CASSIAGTHRSEKLFF
j_call: TRBJ2-7; d_call: NA; clone_size: many; v_call: TRBV12-3/TRBV12-4; cdr3_nt: TGTGCCAGCAGTTTTGGGGGGACCTCCTACGAGCAGTACTTC; cdr3_aa: CASSFGGTSYEQYF
j_call: TRBJ2-7; d_call: NA; clone_size: many; v_call: TRBV12-3/TRBV12-4; cdr3_nt: TGTGCCAGCAGTTTAGGGGGGATCGCGGGGACCTACGAGCAGTACTTC; cdr3_aa: CASSLGGIAGTYEQYF
j_call: TRBJ2-5; d_call: TRBD1; clone_size: many; v_call: TRBV6-9; cdr3_nt: TGTGCCAGCAGTTACTTCCGGACAGGGGGAGAGACCCAGTACTTC; cdr3_aa: CASSYFRTGGETQYF
j_call: TRBJ2-2; d_call: NA; clone_size: many; v_call: TRBV24-1; cdr3_nt: TGTGCCACCAGTGACCCGACACGAGGGATTCCCGGGGAGCTGTTTTTT; cdr3_aa: CATSDPTRGIPGELFF
j_call: TRBJ1-2; d_call: TRBD1; clone_size: few; v_call: TRBV19; cdr3_nt: TGTGCCAGTACGACAGGGAGCAGCGGCTACACCTTC; cdr3_aa: CASTTGSSGYTF
j_call: TRBJ2-5; d_call: NA; clone_size: many; v_call: TRBV20-1; cdr3_nt: TGCAGTGCTAGTATGGGAGGGACCCAGTACTTC; cdr3_aa: CSASMGGTQYF
j_call: TRBJ2-7; d_call: TRBD1; clone_size: NA; v_call: TRBV7-9; cdr3_nt: TGTGCCAGCAGCTTCCCGGGACAGAATTACGAGCAGTACTTC; cdr3_aa: CASSFPGQNYEQYF
j_call: TRBJ2-5; d_call: NA; clone_size: NA; v_call: TRBV27; cdr3_nt: TGTGCCAGCAGTTTATCACCCTGGGGGGAGACCCAGTACTTC; cdr3_aa: CASSLSPWGETQYF
j_call: TRBJ2-3; d_call: NA; clone_size: NA; v_call: TRBV28; cdr3_nt: TGTGCCAGCAGTCGGGCGGATATCACAGATACGCAGTATTTT; cdr3_aa: CASSRADITDTQYF
j_call: TRBJ1-6; d_call: NA; clone_size: many; v_call: TRBV28; cdr3_nt: TGTGCCACCCTGGGGCAGTTTCTGTCACCCCTCCACTTT; cdr3_aa: CATLGQFLSPLHF
j_call: TRBJ1-4; d_call: TRBD1; clone_size: many; v_call: TRBV6-1; cdr3_nt: TGTGCCAGCAGAACAGGGGATCCTAATGAAAAACTGTTTTTT; cdr3_aa: CASRTGDPNEKLFF
j_call: TRBJ2-1; d_call: NA; clone_size: few; v_call: TRBV27; cdr3_nt: TGTGCCAGCAGTATACTGGGACTTCGAGACCGCAATGAGCAGTTCTTC; cdr3_aa: CASSILGLRDRNEQFF
j_call: TRBJ2-1; d_call: NA; clone_size: NA; v_call: TRBV20-1; cdr3_nt: TGCAGTGCGGAGGGAGTTTGGCGGGCGGCTCGCGCTGCTGAGCAGTTCTTC; cdr3_aa: CSAEGVWRAARAAEQFF
j_call: TRBJ1-5; d_call: TRBD1; clone_size: NA; v_call: TRBV4-3; cdr3_nt: TGCGCCAGCAGCCCAGGCACGGTACAGGGACAGAGCAATCAGCCCCAGCATTTT; cdr3_aa: CASSPGTVQGQSNQPQHF
j_call: TRBJ1-4; d_call: NA; clone_size: NA; v_call: TRBV7-8; cdr3_nt: TGTGCCAGCAGCTTAGGGAGGGAAGAAAAACTGTTTTTT; cdr3_aa: CASSLGREEKLFF
j_call: TRBJ1-1; d_call: NA; clone_size: NA; v_call: TRBV20-1; cdr3_nt: TGCAGTGCCCCGGAACGGAGCGTTATGAACACTGAAGCTTTCTTT; cdr3_aa: CSAPERSVMNTEAFF
j_call: TRBJ2-5; d_call: TRBD1; clone_size: many; v_call: TRBV7-8; cdr3_nt: TGTGCCAGCAGCTTCGGACAGGCAAGAGGGGAGACCCAGTACTTC; cdr3_aa: CASSFGQARGETQYF
j_call: TRBJ2-5; d_call: TRBD1; clone_size: NA; v_call: TRBV5-5; cdr3_nt: TGTGCCAGCAGCTTGGCTTGGCAGGGGGCGCCGGAGACCCAGTACTTC; cdr3_aa: CASSLAWQGAPETQYF
j_call: TRBJ1-1; d_call: NA; clone_size: NA; v_call: TRBV25-1; cdr3_nt: TGTGCCAGCAGTGAATTGACGCCAAGGGTGAACACTGAAGCTTTCTTT; cdr3_aa: CASSELTPRVNTEAFF
j_call: TRBJ2-4; d_call: TRBD1; clone_size: many; v_call: TRBV3-1; cdr3_nt: TGTGCCAGCAGCCACCCGGGACAGCCGATAGCCAAAAACATTCAGTACTTC; cdr3_aa: CASSHPGQPIAKNIQYF
j_call: TRBJ1-5; d_call: TRBD1; clone_size: many; v_call: TRBV28; cdr3_nt: TGTGCCAGCATACACGGACAGGGCATAAACCAGCCCCAGCATTTT; cdr3_aa: CASIHGQGINQPQHF
j_call: TRBJ2-7; d_call: NA; clone_size: many; v_call: TRBV2; cdr3_nt: TGTGCCAGCACCCTTACCTACGAGCAGTACTTC; cdr3_aa: CASTLTYEQYF
j_call: TRBJ2-5; d_call: TRBD2; clone_size: NA; v_call: TRBV4-2; cdr3_nt: TGTGCCAGCAGCCAAGGAATGGGACTAGCGGGAGTCTGGCAAGAGACCCAGTACTTC; cdr3_aa: CASSQGMGLAGVWQETQYF